Listed here is a single T cell receptor (beta chain). The target antigen is unknown. The PCR was carried out with 60 Vbeta primers and 13 Jbeta primers. Sequencing used immunoSEQ multiplex PCR; TCRdb keeps in-frame clones, though not all of them. The data contain 150,000 to 200,000 clones, around 76% of them singletons. These data come from a study of cytomegalovirus exposure and HLA in healthy donors. General study findings and limits: Accounts indicate the classifier identified cytomegalovirus status with strong specificity and sensitivity.

Trimming took 6 bases from V and 5 from J; bases not matched to a gene: 8. The CDR3 has 14 residues. CDR1 and CDR2 (germline): SNHLY, FYNNEI. This sequence joins TRBV2 and TRBJ2-5; 8 bases are shared with TRBD2. Input material: PBMCs. This TCR was recovered from a woman aged 40 to 50 in good health and CMV-seronegative. The CDR3 spells CASRPGLDTETQYF. DNA for the CDR3: TGTGCCAGCAGGCCGGGACTAGATACGGAGACCCAGTACTTC.